This is a list of T cell receptor beta chains from one sample in a study of T cell changes during pregnancy in multiple sclerosis. Clones were read by immunoSEQ multiplex PCR, and TCRdb kept only the in-frame ones, dropping some. In the table there are tens of thousands of clones, 94% of which are singletons. The sequenced sample was peripheral blood, obtained in the third trimester of pregnancy. Every receptor here comes from a female donor with multiple sclerosis, enrolled in a pregnancy study. Each CDR3 is given with its conserved first and last residue. The order of the fields is V gene, D gene, clone size, J gene, CDR3 DNA, CDR3 protein. A D gene is named only where the DNA matches it firmly. Clone sizes are given selectively: once, few, many, or a class where the clone is expanded.

V: TRBV5-6; D: -; size: once; J: TRBJ2-7; DNA: TGTGCCAGCAGCTTGGCAGCCCTAGCCACCCGGGAGCAGTACTTC; CDR3: CASSLAALATREQYF
V: TRBV21-1; D: -; size: -; J: TRBJ2-6; DNA: TGTGCCAGCAGCAAAGGGGACAGCTGGAGAGGCGTATCTGGGGCCAACGTCCTGACTTTC; CDR3: CASSKGDSWRGVSGANVLTF
V: TRBV5-1; D: -; size: -; J: TRBJ2-5; DNA: TGCGCCAGCAGCAACCATCCCCTGGCCTACCAAGAGACCCAGTACTTC; CDR3: CASSNHPLAYQETQYF
V: TRBV19; D: TRBD2; size: -; J: TRBJ2-7; DNA: TGTGCCAGTAGTACTGTCGGGGCGGGAGGCTACGAGCAGTACTTC; CDR3: CASSTVGAGGYEQYF
V: TRBV6-5; D: TRBD1; size: -; J: TRBJ2-7; DNA: TGTGCCAGCAGTTACTTCCAAGCAGGGGGCGAGCAGTACTTC; CDR3: CASSYFQAGGEQYF
V: TRBV6-5; D: -; size: -; J: TRBJ1-2; DNA: TGTGCCAGCAGTTTTGGAGGGCCCAGAAACTATGGCTACACCTTC; CDR3: CASSFGGPRNYGYTF
V: TRBV30; D: TRBD1; size: -; J: TRBJ2-3; DNA: TGTGCCTGGTCTACCGGGACAGGGGGCACAGATACGCAGTATTTT; CDR3: CAWSTGTGGTDTQYF
V: TRBV5-8; D: TRBD2; size: -; J: TRBJ2-7; DNA: TGTGCCAGCAGCTTGTTGGGGACCCTGGGAGCGGGAAACTACGAGCAGTACTTC; CDR3: CASSLLGTLGAGNYEQYF
V: TRBV18; D: -; size: -; J: TRBJ2-1; DNA: TGTGCCAGCTCACCCCGGTCCGGGGATGAGCAGTTCTTC; CDR3: CASSPRSGDEQFF
V: TRBV7-3; D: -; size: -; J: TRBJ2-2; DNA: TGTGCCAGCAGCCCGGGAGTGGGCACCGGGGAGCTGTTTTTT; CDR3: CASSPGVGTGELFF
V: TRBV5-8; D: TRBD1; size: -; J: TRBJ2-3; DNA: TGTGCCAGCAGCCCGGGGATGTATACAGGGGGCGATACGCAGTATTTT; CDR3: CASSPGMYTGGDTQYF
V: TRBV4-2; D: TRBD1; size: -; J: TRBJ2-2; DNA: TGTGCCAGCAGCACCCGAACCGGGACAGGGGGCTCGGCCGGGGAGCTGTTTTTT; CDR3: CASSTRTGTGGSAGELFF
V: TRBV21-1; D: -; size: -; J: TRBJ1-2; DNA: TGTGCCAGCAGCAAATCCCACATCGTTAACTATGGCTACACCTTC; CDR3: CASSKSHIVNYGYTF
V: TRBV21-1; D: -; size: -; J: TRBJ2-5; DNA: TGTGCCAGCAGCCCCGGGACTAGCGGACCCCAAGAGACCCAGTACTTC; CDR3: CASSPGTSGPQETQYF
V: TRBV29-1; D: TRBD1; size: -; J: TRBJ1-5; DNA: TGCAGCGTTACCCCGGGGACAGGGATTCGTAAGCCCCAGCATTTT; CDR3: CSVTPGTGIRKPQHF
V: TRBV28; D: -; size: -; J: TRBJ1-5; DNA: TGTGCCAGCAGTTTGCGGCAGCGCAATCAGCCCCAGCATTTT; CDR3: CASSLRQRNQPQHF
V: TRBV14; D: TRBD1; size: -; J: TRBJ2-1; DNA: TGTGCCAGCAGTCAGGTGACAGGGGACAATGAGCAGTTCTTC; CDR3: CASSQVTGDNEQFF
V: TRBV6-5; D: -; size: -; J: TRBJ2-3; DNA: TGTGCCAGCAGTTATAGAGGGAGCACAGATACGCAGTATTTT; CDR3: CASSYRGSTDTQYF
V: TRBV27; D: -; size: -; J: TRBJ2-5; DNA: TGTGCCAGCAGTTCCACAAATGGGGGGGAGACCCAGTACTTC; CDR3: CASSSTNGGETQYF
V: TRBV27; D: TRBD1; size: -; J: TRBJ1-5; DNA: TGTGCCAGCAGTTTAGACACAGGGGGGAACCAGCCCCAGCATTTT; CDR3: CASSLDTGGNQPQHF
V: TRBV25-1; D: -; size: -; J: TRBJ1-1; DNA: TGTGCCAGCACGTACAGGCTGAACACTGAAGCTTTCTTT; CDR3: CASTYRLNTEAFF
V: TRBV27; D: -; size: -; J: TRBJ1-1; DNA: TGTGCCAGCACGCCTCGCTATACAGGGTGGACTGAAGCTTTCTTT; CDR3: CASTPRYTGWTEAFF
V: TRBV5-1; D: TRBD1; size: -; J: TRBJ1-1; DNA: TGCGCCAGCTGCTCGCTCGGGACAGGGGATGAAGCTTTCTTT; CDR3: CASCSLGTGDEAFF
V: TRBV30; D: TRBD1; size: few; J: TRBJ2-7; DNA: TGTGCCTGGAGGGGGGACAGGGAAAGTGACGAGCAGTACTTC; CDR3: CAWRGDRESDEQYF
V: TRBV10-3; D: TRBD2; size: -; J: TRBJ2-3; DNA: TGTGCCATCAGTTCGGTCGCTAGCGGGAGGGCTGATACGCAGTATTTT; CDR3: CAISSVASGRADTQYF
V: TRBV11-1; D: TRBD1; size: -; J: TRBJ1-1; DNA: TGTGCCAGCAGCTTAGACCCCGGACAGGAGAATGAAGCTTTCTTT; CDR3: CASSLDPGQENEAFF
V: TRBV6-5; D: -; size: -; J: TRBJ1-5; DNA: TGTGCCAGCAAAAGACAGGACAGCTTCAATCAGCCCCAGCATTTT; CDR3: CASKRQDSFNQPQHF
V: TRBV9; D: TRBD2; size: -; J: TRBJ2-3; DNA: TGTGCCAGCAGCCTAGAAACTAGCGGGATCACAGATACGCAGTATTTT; CDR3: CASSLETSGITDTQYF
V: TRBV5-1; D: -; size: -; J: TRBJ2-1; DNA: TGCGCCAGCACCCCGGCCAGCGCTTACAATGAGCAGTTCTTC; CDR3: CASTPASAYNEQFF
V: TRBV25-1; D: TRBD1; size: -; J: TRBJ2-5; DNA: TGTGCCAGCAGCCTCCGGGACAGGGGGCTTGACCAAGAGACCCAGTACTTC; CDR3: CASSLRDRGLDQETQYF
V: TRBV25-1; D: -; size: once; J: TRBJ2-2; DNA: TGTGCCAGCGCCGGGACAATTCCTAGGGGCGGGGAGCTGTTTTTT; CDR3: CASAGTIPRGGELFF
V: TRBV25-1; D: TRBD1; size: -; J: TRBJ2-1; DNA: TGTGCCAGCAGTGGACAGGGGGCGGGAGGAGACAATGAGCAGTTCTTC; CDR3: CASSGQGAGGDNEQFF
V: TRBV19; D: -; size: -; J: TRBJ2-1; DNA: TGTGCCAGTAGTATTGGTGCGGGGTGGGCTTACAATGAGCAGTTCTTC; CDR3: CASSIGAGWAYNEQFF
V: TRBV27; D: -; size: -; J: TRBJ1-5; DNA: TGTGCCAGCAGTTTATCTCCAGGGATAACTCAGCCCCAGCATTTT; CDR3: CASSLSPGITQPQHF
V: TRBV13; D: -; size: -; J: TRBJ2-5; DNA: TGTGCCAGCAGCTTAGTGGCGGGGATCCAAGAGACCCAGTACTTC; CDR3: CASSLVAGIQETQYF
V: TRBV30; D: TRBD2; size: -; J: TRBJ2-3; DNA: TGTGCCTCCCAAGCGGGAGGGGGCACAGATACGCAGTATTTT; CDR3: CASQAGGGTDTQYF
V: TRBV28; D: -; size: -; J: TRBJ2-1; DNA: TGTGCCAGCGGCCCCTACAATGAGCAGTTCTTC; CDR3: CASGPYNEQFF
V: TRBV27; D: TRBD2; size: once; J: TRBJ2-1; DNA: TGTGCCAGCAGTTTCCGTAGCGGGAGCTATTTAGTGGGGGAGTTCTTC; CDR3: CASSFRSGSYLVGEFF
V: TRBV7-9; D: -; size: -; J: TRBJ1-2; DNA: TGTGCCAGCAGCCCCAAGGACAGCCATGGCTACACCTTC; CDR3: CASSPKDSHGYTF
V: TRBV7-9; D: TRBD2; size: -; J: TRBJ2-1; DNA: TGTGCCAGCAGCTCGATTAGCGGGATGTTGGGCAATGAGCAGTTCTTC; CDR3: CASSSISGMLGNEQFF
V: TRBV28; D: -; size: -; J: TRBJ2-2; DNA: TGTGCCAGCAGTTCTTTTCTGGGCCGGCCCGACACCGGGGAGCTGTTTTTT; CDR3: CASSSFLGRPDTGELFF